Listed here is a single T cell receptor beta chain. What antigen it recognizes has not been identified. The junction and the germline gene differ at one end; a read error may be behind it. From the germline V gene (reference sequence), CDR1 is LNHDA and CDR2 is SQIVND. From its cysteine to its phenylalanine, the CDR3 spans 12 amino acids. Solely the CDR3 DNA is kept, with 36 bases framed from the first base. For deep sequencing, PBMC libraries mostly used 450 to 550 ng of input genomic DNA, with six replicates for each sample. The immunoSEQ hsTCRbeta kit was used to prepare TCRbeta libraries according to the manufacturer's instructions. The finished libraries were brought together in one pool at approximately 3 nM, which was then read using an Illumina NovaSeq 6000 S4 flow cell. The original pipeline was this. The immunoSEQ Analyzer was used for raw data preprocessing and quality control. The analysis was restricted to productive rearrangements, with each unique CDR3 amino acid sequence defining a clonotype. Repertoire clonality was estimated as the Gini-Simpson index, computed with the R package tcR. Student's t test was used to compare Gini indices, and Pearson correlation was used to assess associations with tumor size change. This immuneACCESS table, as held by TCRdb, lists in-frame sequences with V and J called but not all clones. Of the missing ones, under half trace to an unresolved V gene in checked studies; the others have no known cause. The V and J calls and clone size are taken from that table; D and trimming were inferred from the DNA. This sample is represented by over 10,000 clones; roughly 60% of them were singletons. Approximately 2% of the sample comes from the top ten.

The sample originates from a study of neoadjuvant anti-PD-1 for oral cavity cancer (dated by TCRdb to about 2021). Background for the entire study: Before undergoing curative-intent surgical resection, most patients got three to four biweekly nivolumab doses at 3 mg/kg. Under RECIST 1.1, a patient counted as a responder if showing complete response, partial response or stable disease, and as a non-responder if showing progression. An approximately 30% response rate was observed in the parent correlative cohort, in which 12 patients were included. For patients who did not progress, a fourth nivolumab dose was given around day 43, followed by definitive surgical resection on days 50-56.

Explained via the paper, the time point label denotes: before neoadjuvant nivolumab. The patients had newly diagnosed stage II-IVA oral cavity squamous cell carcinoma and had not received any prior systemic or radiation treatment. The cohort was made up of patients with locally advanced, HPV-negative oral cavity squamous cell carcinoma. No culture maintenance or expansion was done, as the peripheral blood mononuclear cells went straight to analysis. Samples were obtained from a longitudinal correlative study of a single-arm phase II trial of neoadjuvant nivolumab in oral cavity squamous cell carcinoma. Subject-matched pre- and post-treatment PBMCs and tumors from three responders and three non-responders underwent genomic DNA-based TCRbeta sequencing. Peripheral blood mononuclear cells were collected before nivolumab treatment and were collected again after treatment, at the time of surgery. Genomic DNA was isolated from PBMCs using the Maxwell RSC DNA from Cells kit.

Broader findings and caveats from the paper: Within PBMCs, T cell clonality (Gini index) was significantly higher in non-responders than responders after neoadjuvant nivolumab. Higher pretreatment blood Treg/Th17 ratios correlated with higher pretreatment blood TCRbeta clonality and lower post-treatment tumor TCRbeta clonality. Only a few patients per response group were included in the TCR analyses, and larger cohorts for validation were called for by the authors.

The sequences come from PBMCs, collected before nivolumab (anti-PD-1) treatment. The chain employs TRBV19 and TRBJ2-6; possibly the D gene is TRBD1, per 6 matching bases. This TCR was sampled from a person aged 40 to 85 with oral cavity squamous cell carcinoma. The encoded CDR3 is CASSRGASVLTF. In nucleotide form, the sequence is TGTGCCAGTAGCAGGGGCGCCAGCGTCCTGACTTTC.